This T cell receptor beta chain comes out of a study of PD-L1 blockade in urothelial cancer. Study background: Study patients had been treated with 0 to 3 previous chemotherapy regimens. There were a median of around 140,000 T cells in blood samples.

To note about this clone: Its specificity is unknown.

Study-wide results and limits: Where pretreatment blood TCR clonality fell below the median, better survival was predicted.

Deletions cut 0 bases from V and 6 bases from J, with 11 bases between. From germline, CDR1 is MNHEY and CDR2 SVGAGI. This CDR3 is built from 14 residues. The time point denotes: peripheral blood 6 weeks after treatment start. There were between 1 and 8 samples from each patient, taken pretreatment and on-treatment. TCRdb keeps only in-frame clones here, not all; method: immunoSEQ multiplex PCR. The repertoire holds tens of thousands of clones, with 89% as singletons. This sample comprised PBMCs, obtained around atezolizumab (anti-PD-L1) treatment. This receptor was obtained from a man older than 75 with urothelial cancer. This sequence joins TRBV6-5 and TRBJ1-2, with D possibly being TRBD1 (5 bases). For the CDR3, the DNA is TGTGCCAGCAGTTACTCAGGGGAGGGAAATGGCTACACCTTC. Protein: CASSYSGEGNGYTF.